A selection of T cell receptor beta chains follows, all from one sample in a study of CD4+ T cells in melanoma. The data were produced by immunoSEQ multiplex PCR, yet TCRdb's version contains in-frame clones alone and is incomplete. Of 15,000 to 20,000 clones listed, 81% are singletons. Sequenced input: cells from a culture (not recorded whether cultured in vitro). These receptors were collected from a human donor with melanoma. CDR3s leave out the opening cysteine and the closing phenylalanine or tryptophan. The order of the fields is J gene, V gene, CDR3 protein.

>TRBJ2-7|TRBV7-9
ASSLERVDPRQY
>TRBJ1-6|TRBV5-1
ASSLGPRGNSPLH
>TRBJ1-4|TRBV5-6
ASSLVGAREKLF
>TRBJ2-7|TRBV27
ASSPQWGQGYYEQY
>TRBJ2-3|TRBV15
ATSKPGQGLADTQY
>TRBJ1-1|TRBV29-1
SVNDRLNTEAF
>TRBJ1-2|TRBV20-1
RVRGPTGYT
>TRBJ1-6|TRBV9
ASSLEGGSGSPLH
>TRBJ2-2|TRBV30
AWSGLVREMPGANTGELF
>TRBJ1-5|TRBV19
ASSARNRDGQPQH